Presented here are 13 T cell receptor beta chains from one specimen sequenced in a study of cytomegalovirus exposure and HLA in healthy donors. The PCR employed 60 Vbeta primers together with 13 Jbeta primers. The table came from immunoSEQ multiplex PCR; TCRdb's copy has only in-frame clones and leaves some out. The data contain 85,000 to 100,000 clones, more than 65% of them singletons. The specimen sequenced was PBMCs. These receptors were collected from a human donor in good health.

This clone has only one observation. The rearrangement uses TRBV11-2 and TRBJ2-7; D is unclear. Trimming cost V 0 bases and J 2 bases, with 11 bases left between them. The germline CDR1 and CDR2 sequences are SGHAT and FQNNGV. This CDR3 comprises 15 residues. The CDR3 spells CASSLDFSRAYEQYF. The CDR3 nucleotides are TGTGCCAGCAGCTTAGATTTCTCCCGGGCCTACGAGCAGTACTTC. Drawing the rest from reference TRBV11-2 and TRBJ2-7, the complete variable domain is EAGVAQSPRYKIIEKRQSVAFWCNPISGHATLYWYQQILGQGPKLLIQFQNNGVVDDSQLPKDRFSAERLKGVDSTLKIQPAKLEDSAVYLCASSLDFSRAYEQYFGPGTRLTVT.

This clone was counted once. This rearrangement joins TRBV5-5 to TRBJ2-7; 7 positions match TRBD1. The CDR3 totals 14 residues. V shed 5 bases, J shed 0 bases, and the junction held 5 bases outside the gene matches. Per germline, CDR1 SGHKS and CDR2 YYEKEE (reference sequence). The CDR3 protein is CASRTGYSSYEQYF. The CDR3 DNA reads TGTGCCAGCAGGACAGGGTACAGCTCCTACGAGCAGTACTTC. The variable domain in full, completed from reference TRBV5-5 and TRBJ2-7, reads DAGVTQSPTHLIKTRGQQVTLRCSPISGHKSVSWYQQVLGQGPQFIFQYYEKEERGRGNFPDRFSARQFPNYSSELNVNALLLGDSALYLCASRTGYSSYEQYFGPGTRLTVT.

The rearrangement links TRBV5-1 to TRBJ1-3; D is unclear. The CDR3 is made up of 15 amino acids. V was shortened by 0 bases and J by 0 bases, with 7 bases between the two germline ends. Germline-derived CDR1 and CDR2 are SGHRS and YFSETQ. The CDR3 DNA follows: TGCGCCAGCAGCTTGGACGGGAGCTCTGGAAACACCATATATTTT. Protein sequence: CASSLDGSSGNTIYF.

The chain employs TRBV7-9 and TRBJ2-1; 9 nucleotides line up with TRBD2. Germline trimming cut 6 bases from V and 6 bases from J; bases unmatched to any gene: 18. Germline V lookup: CDR1 SEHNR, CDR2 FQNEAQ (reference sequence). The CDR3 is 18 residues long. This CDR3 is CASRPGSGGLFGSNEQFF. CDR3 bases: TGTGCCAGCAGGCCGGGTAGCGGGGGTCTGTTTGGGTCCAATGAGCAGTTCTTC.

The genes are TRBV6-5 and TRBJ1-2; D unresolved. Germline V gives CDR1 MNHEY, CDR2 SVGAGI. The CDR3 is made up of 15 amino acids. V was cut by 5 bases and J by 8 bases, with 21 bases left in between. DNA of the CDR3: TGTGCCAGCAGTCGAGGACGGGAACCTCCTGACGGCTACACCTTC. Translated: CASSRGREPPDGYTF.

CDR3 sequence reads: CASSHLGAYTDTQYF. The CDR3, as DNA: TGTGCCAGCAGCCACCTAGGGGCCTACACAGATACGCAGTATTTT. This chain connects TRBV9 to TRBJ2-3, with D possibly being TRBD1 (5 bases). Germline CDR1 reads SGDLS; CDR2 reads YYNGEE. V lost 4 bases and J lost 2, with 14 bases in between. CDR3 length equals 15 residues.

This chain joins TRBV2 and TRBJ2-1; 9 bases are a match to TRBD2. After removal of 7 bases from V and 7 bases from J, the junction contained 11 bases not matched to a gene. The V gene's germline CDR1 is SNHLY and CDR2 FYNNEI. The CDR3 covers 15 residues. CDR3 loop: CASTLLGLAQNEQFF. CDR3 coding DNA: TGTGCCAGCACCCTACTAGGACTAGCGCAAAATGAGCAGTTCTTC.

V is TRBV29-1 and J is TRBJ1-2, with D hard to call. Trimming removed 3 bases at V and 8 bases at J, with 10 bases between. The CDR3 has 11 residues. The germline CDR1 and CDR2 sequences are SQVTM and ANQGSEA. Here the CDR3 reads CSVDQVGGYTF. The DNA for the CDR3 is TGCAGCGTTGACCAAGTCGGGGGCTACACCTTC. Full variable domain (rest looked up from reference TRBV29-1 and TRBJ1-2): SAVISQKPSRDICQRGTSLTIQCQVDSQVTMMFWYRQQPGQSLTLIATANQGSEATYESGFVIDKFPISRPNLTFSTLTVSNMSPEDSSIYLCSVDQVGGYTFGSGTRLTVV.

The chain links TRBV5-1 to TRBJ2-5, with 15 bases that match TRBD2. Unmatched junction bases numbered 14, after V lost 6 bases and J lost 2 bases. CDR1 is SGHRS, CDR2 YFSETQ, per germline. The CDR3 is 19 residues long. The CDR3 sequence: CASTLFWRTSGGGQETQYF. Written as DNA, the CDR3 is TGCGCCAGCACCCTCTTTTGGCGGACTAGCGGGGGGGGTCAAGAGACCCAGTACTTC.

Notes on this clone: Other DNA sequences from this sample encode an identical CDR3 as well. The genes are TRBV7-9 and TRBJ1-2; TRBD1 matches 9 bases. There are 15 residues in the CDR3. Trimming removed 5 bases from V and 4 bases from J; junction bases left unmatched: 8. Germline-derived CDR1 and CDR2 are SEHNR and FQNEAQ (reference sequence). The CDR3 protein is CASSQGQGPAYGYTF. The CDR3 DNA reads TGTGCCAGCAGCCAGGGACAGGGACCCGCCTATGGCTACACCTTC.

The V call is TRBV6-1, the J call TRBJ2-3; D not certain. This CDR3 region has 15 residues. Germline V gene lookup returns CDR1 MNHNS and CDR2 SASEGT. The ends were cut back, 3 bases at V and 0 bases at J, with 10 bases in the middle. The CDR3 region is CASSESGASTDTQYF. The CDR3 DNA sequence: TGTGCCAGCAGTGAGTCCGGAGCGAGCACAGATACGCAGTATTTT.

The CDR3 coding sequence is TGTGCCAGCAGCTTAGGGGGACTAGCGGCCCAAGAGACCCAGTACTTC. This sequence encodes CASSLGGLAAQETQYF. The rearrangement uses TRBV11-3 and TRBJ2-5, with 11 bases lining up with TRBD2. Germline CDR1 SGHNT, CDR2 YENEEA. V lost 1 base, J lost 1 base, and 2 bases stayed unmatched. CDR3 length equals 16 residues.

The chain is built from TRBV18 and TRBJ2-2; a possible D gene is TRBD2 (5 bases). This CDR3 comprises 14 residues. Germline values: CDR1 KGHSH, CDR2 LQKENI. Trimming took off 1 base at V and 3 bases at J, with 6 bases between the two ends. CDR3 nucleotide sequence: TGTGCCAGCTCACCACTACTAGACACCGGGGAGCTGTTTTTT. Protein: CASSPLLDTGELFF.